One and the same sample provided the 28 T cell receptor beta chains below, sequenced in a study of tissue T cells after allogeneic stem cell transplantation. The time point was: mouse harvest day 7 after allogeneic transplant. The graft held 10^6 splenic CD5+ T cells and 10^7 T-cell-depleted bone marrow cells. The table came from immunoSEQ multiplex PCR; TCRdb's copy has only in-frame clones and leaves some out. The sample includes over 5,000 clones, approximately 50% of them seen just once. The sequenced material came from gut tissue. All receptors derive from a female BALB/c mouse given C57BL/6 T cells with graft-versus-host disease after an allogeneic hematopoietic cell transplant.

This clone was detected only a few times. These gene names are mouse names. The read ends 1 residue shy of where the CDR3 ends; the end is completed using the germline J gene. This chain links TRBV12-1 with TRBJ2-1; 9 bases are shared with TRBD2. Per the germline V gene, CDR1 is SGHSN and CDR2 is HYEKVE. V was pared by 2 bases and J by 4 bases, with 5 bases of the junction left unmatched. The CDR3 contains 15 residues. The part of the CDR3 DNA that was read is TGTGCCAGCTCTCCCCTGACTGGGGGTTATGCTGAGCAGTTC. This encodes CASSPLTGGYAEQF. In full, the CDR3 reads CASSPLTGGYAEQFF.

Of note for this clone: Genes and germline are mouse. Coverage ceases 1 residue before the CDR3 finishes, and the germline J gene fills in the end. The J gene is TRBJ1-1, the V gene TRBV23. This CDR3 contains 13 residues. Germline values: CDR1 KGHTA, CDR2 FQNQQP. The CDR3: CSSSQSGGAEVFF. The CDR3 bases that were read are TGCTCCAGCAGTCAATCGGGGGGGGCAGAAGTCTTC.

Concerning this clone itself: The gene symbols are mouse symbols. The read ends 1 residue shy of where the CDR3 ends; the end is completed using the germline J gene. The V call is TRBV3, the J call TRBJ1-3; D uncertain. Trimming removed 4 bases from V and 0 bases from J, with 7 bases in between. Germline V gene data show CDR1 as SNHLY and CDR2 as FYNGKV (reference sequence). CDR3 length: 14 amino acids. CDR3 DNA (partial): TGTGCCAGCAGCTCCGACAATTCTGGAAATACGCTCTAT. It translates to CASSSDNSGNTLY. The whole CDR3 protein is CASSSDNSGNTLYF.

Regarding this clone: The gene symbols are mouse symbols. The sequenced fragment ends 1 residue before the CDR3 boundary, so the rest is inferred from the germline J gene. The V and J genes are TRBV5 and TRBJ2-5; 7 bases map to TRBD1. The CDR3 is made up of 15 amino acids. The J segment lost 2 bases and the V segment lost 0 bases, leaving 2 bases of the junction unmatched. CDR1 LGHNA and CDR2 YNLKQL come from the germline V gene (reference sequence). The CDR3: CASSQDGDSQDTQYF. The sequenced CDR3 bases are TGTGCCAGCAGCCAAGATGGGGACAGCCAAGACACCCAGTAC.

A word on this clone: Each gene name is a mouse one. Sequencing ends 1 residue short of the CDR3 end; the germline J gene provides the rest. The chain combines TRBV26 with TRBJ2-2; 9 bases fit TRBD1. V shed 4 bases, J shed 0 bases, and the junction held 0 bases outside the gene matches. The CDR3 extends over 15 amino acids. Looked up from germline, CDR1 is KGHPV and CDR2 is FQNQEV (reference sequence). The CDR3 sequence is CASSRQGANTGQLYF. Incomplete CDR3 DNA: TGTGCCAGCAGTCGACAGGGGGCAAACACCGGGCAGCTCTAC.

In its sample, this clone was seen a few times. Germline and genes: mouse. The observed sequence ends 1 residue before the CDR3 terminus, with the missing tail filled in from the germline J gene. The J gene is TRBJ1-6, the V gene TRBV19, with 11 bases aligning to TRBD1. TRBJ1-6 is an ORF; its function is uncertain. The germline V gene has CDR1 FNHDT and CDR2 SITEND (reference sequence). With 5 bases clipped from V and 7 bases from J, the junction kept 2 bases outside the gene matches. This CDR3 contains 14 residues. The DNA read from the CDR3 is TGTGCCAGCAGCCGGGACAGGGGGAATTCGCCCCTCTAC. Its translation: CASSRDRGNSPLY. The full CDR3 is CASSRDRGNSPLYF.

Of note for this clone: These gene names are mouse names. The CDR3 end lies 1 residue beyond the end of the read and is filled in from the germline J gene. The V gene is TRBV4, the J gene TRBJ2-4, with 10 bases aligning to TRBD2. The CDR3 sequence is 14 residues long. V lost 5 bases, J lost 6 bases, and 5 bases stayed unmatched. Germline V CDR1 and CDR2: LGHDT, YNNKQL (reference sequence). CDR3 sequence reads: CASSHWGGLNTLYF. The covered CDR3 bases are TGTGCCAGCAGCCACTGGGGGGGTCTGAACACCTTGTAC.

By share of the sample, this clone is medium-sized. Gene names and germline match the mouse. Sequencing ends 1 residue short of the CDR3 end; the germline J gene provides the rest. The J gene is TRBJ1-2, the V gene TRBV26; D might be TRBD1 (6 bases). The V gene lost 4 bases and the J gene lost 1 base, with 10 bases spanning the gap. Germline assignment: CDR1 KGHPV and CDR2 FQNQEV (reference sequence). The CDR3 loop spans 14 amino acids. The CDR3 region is CASSHSGVNSDYTF. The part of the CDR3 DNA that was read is TGTGCCAGCAGTCATTCAGGGGTAAACTCCGACTACACC. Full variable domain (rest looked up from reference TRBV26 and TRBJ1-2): NSKVIQTPRYLVKGQGQKAKMRCIPEKGHPVVFWYQQNKNNEFKFLINFQNQEVLQQIDMTEKRFSAECPSNSPCSLEIQSSEAGDSALYLCASSHSGVNSDYTFGSGTRLLVI.

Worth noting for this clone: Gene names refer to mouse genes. Here the CDR3 reads CASSLLGGKGQNTLYF. The CDR3 bases that were read are TGTGCCAGCAGCTTATTGGGGGGGAAGGGACAAAACACCTTGTAC. The rearrangement uses TRBV3 and TRBJ2-4; the match to TRBD2 covers 8 bases. The read ends 1 residue early relative to the CDR3; the germline J gene fills the gap. Germline trimming cut 2 bases from V and 3 bases from J; bases unmatched to any gene: 7. Germline V gives CDR1 SNHLY, CDR2 FYNGKV (reference sequence). The CDR3 covers 16 residues.

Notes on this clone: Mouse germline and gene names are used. CDR3 DNA, as far as it was read: TGTGCCTGGAGTCTAGGGGTGGGGGATGAACAGTAC. It translates to CAWSLGVGDEQY. The full-length CDR3 reads as CAWSLGVGDEQYF. The V gene is TRBV31, the J gene TRBJ2-7, with a tentative D call TRBD2 (6 bases). The read finishes 1 residue shy of the CDR3 end, and the germline J gene is used to complete it. Trimming pared 0 bases from V and 5 bases from J, leaving 11 bases between. The CDR3 is made up of 13 amino acids. Per germline, CDR1 GKSSPN and CDR2 SITVG.

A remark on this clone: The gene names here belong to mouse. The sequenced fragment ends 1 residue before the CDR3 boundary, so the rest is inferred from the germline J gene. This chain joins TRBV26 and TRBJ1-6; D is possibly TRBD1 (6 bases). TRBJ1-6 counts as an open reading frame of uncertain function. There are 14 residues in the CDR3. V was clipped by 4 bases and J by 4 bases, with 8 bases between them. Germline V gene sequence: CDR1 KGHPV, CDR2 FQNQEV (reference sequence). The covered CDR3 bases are TGTGCCAGCAGTCCGGGACAATATAATTCGCCCCTCTAC. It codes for CASSPGQYNSPLY. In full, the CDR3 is CASSPGQYNSPLYF.

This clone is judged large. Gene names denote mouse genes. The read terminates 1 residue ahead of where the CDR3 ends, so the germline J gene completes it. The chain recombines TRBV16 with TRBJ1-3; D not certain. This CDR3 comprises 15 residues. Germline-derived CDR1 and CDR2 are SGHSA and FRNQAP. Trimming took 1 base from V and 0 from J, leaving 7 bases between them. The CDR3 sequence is CASSLGGNSGNTLYF. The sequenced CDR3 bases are TGTGCAAGCAGCTTAGGCGGAAATTCTGGAAATACGCTCTAT.

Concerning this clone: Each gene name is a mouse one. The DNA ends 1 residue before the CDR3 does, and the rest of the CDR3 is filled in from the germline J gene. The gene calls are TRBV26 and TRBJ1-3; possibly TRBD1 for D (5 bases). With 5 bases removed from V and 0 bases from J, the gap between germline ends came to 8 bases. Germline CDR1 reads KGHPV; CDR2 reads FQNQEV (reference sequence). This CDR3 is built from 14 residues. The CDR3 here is CASSVDSSGNTLYF. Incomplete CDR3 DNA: TGTGCCAGCAGTGTCGACAGTTCTGGAAATACGCTCTAT.

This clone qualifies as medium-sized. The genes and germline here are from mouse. CDR3 region: CASSPGGPWSGNTLYF. CDR3 bases read: TGTGCCAGCAGCCCCGGAGGGCCCTGGTCTGGAAATACGCTCTAT. The V gene is TRBV26, the J gene TRBJ1-3; the D is unclear. The read gets to within 1 residue of the CDR3 end, and the germline J gene fills in the rest. V lost 6 bases and J lost 1, with 16 bases in between. The CDR3 covers 16 residues. Looked up from germline, CDR1 is KGHPV and CDR2 is FQNQEV (reference sequence). The whole variable domain, remainder taken from reference TRBV26 and TRBJ1-3, is NSKVIQTPRYLVKGQGQKAKMRCIPEKGHPVVFWYQQNKNNEFKFLINFQNQEVLQQIDMTEKRFSAECPSNSPCSLEIQSSEAGDSALYLCASSPGGPWSGNTLYFGEGSRLIVV.

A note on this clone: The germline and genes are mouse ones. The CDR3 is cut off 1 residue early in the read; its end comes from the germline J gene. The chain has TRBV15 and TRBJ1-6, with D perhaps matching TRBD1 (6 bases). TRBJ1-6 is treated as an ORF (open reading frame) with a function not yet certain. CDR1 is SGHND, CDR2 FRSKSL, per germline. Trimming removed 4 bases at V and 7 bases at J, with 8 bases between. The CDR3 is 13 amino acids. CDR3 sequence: CASSYRDNSPLYF. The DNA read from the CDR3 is TGTGCCAGCAGTTACAGGGACAATTCGCCCCTCTAC.

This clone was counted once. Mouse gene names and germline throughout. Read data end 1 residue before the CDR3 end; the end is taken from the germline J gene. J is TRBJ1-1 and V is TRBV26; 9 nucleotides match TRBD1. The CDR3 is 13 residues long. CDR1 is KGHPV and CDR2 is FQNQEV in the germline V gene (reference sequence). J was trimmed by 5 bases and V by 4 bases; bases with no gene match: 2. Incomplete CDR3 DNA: TGTGCCAGCAGTCCGGGACAGGGAACAGAAGTCTTC. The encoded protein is CASSPGQGTEVF. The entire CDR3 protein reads CASSPGQGTEVFF.

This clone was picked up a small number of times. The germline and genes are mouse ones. The CDR3 bases that were read are TGCTCCAGCAGTCAATCTCCAGGGACCAACGAAAGATTATTT. It codes for CSSSQSPGTNERLF. The complete CDR3 reads CSSSQSPGTNERLFF. The chain employs TRBV23 and TRBJ1-4; the table assigns TRBD1, which was not confirmed against the DNA. The read is 1 residue too short to cover the CDR3 end, so that end is filled in from the germline J gene. Germline V gives CDR1 KGHTA, CDR2 FQNQQP. This CDR3 comprises 15 residues.

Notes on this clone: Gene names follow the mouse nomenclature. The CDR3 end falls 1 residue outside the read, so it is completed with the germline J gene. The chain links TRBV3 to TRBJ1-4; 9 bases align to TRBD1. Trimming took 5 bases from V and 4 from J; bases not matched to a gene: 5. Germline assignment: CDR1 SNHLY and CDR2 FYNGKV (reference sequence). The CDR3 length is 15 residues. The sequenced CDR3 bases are TGTGCCAGCAGCGTGGGACAGGGAGGCAACGAAAGATTATTT. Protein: CASSVGQGGNERLF. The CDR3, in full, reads CASSVGQGGNERLFF.

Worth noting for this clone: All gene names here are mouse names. CDR3 residues: CASSPGQNQAPLF. The covered CDR3 bases are TGTGCCAGCAGTCCGGGACAAAACCAGGCTCCGCTT. This chain joins TRBV26 and TRBJ1-5, with D tentatively TRBD1 (6 bases). The read terminates 1 residue ahead of where the CDR3 ends, so the germline J gene completes it. The CDR3 is 13 residues long. V was pared by 4 bases and J by 4 bases, with 8 bases between. Per the germline V gene, CDR1 is KGHPV and CDR2 is FQNQEV (reference sequence). The full variable domain, completed using reference TRBV26 and TRBJ1-5, is NSKVIQTPRYLVKGQGQKAKMRCIPEKGHPVVFWYQQNKNNEFKFLINFQNQEVLQQIDMTEKRFSAECPSNSPCSLEIQSSEAGDSALYLCASSPGQNQAPLFGEGTRLSVL.

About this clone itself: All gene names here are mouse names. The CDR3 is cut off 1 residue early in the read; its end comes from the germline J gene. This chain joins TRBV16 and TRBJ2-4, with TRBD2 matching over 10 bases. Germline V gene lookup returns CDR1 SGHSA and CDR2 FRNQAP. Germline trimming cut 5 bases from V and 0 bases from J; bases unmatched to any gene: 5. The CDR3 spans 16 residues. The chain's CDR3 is CASSPLTGGSQNTLYF. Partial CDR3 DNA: TGTGCAAGCAGCCCCCTGACTGGGGGGAGTCAAAACACCTTGTAC.

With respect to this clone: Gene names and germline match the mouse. The CDR3 DNA, read in part, is TGTGCAAGCAGCTTAGAAGGGTTTAGTGCAGAAACGCTGTAT. Amino acids: CASSLEGFSAETLY. Given in full, the CDR3 is CASSLEGFSAETLYF. The V call is TRBV16, the J call TRBJ2-3; D uncertain. Coverage ceases 1 residue before the CDR3 finishes, and the germline J gene fills in the end. The CDR3 length is 15 residues. Looked up from germline, CDR1 is SGHSA and CDR2 is FRNQAP. V lost 0 bases, J lost 0 bases, and 7 bases lay in between.

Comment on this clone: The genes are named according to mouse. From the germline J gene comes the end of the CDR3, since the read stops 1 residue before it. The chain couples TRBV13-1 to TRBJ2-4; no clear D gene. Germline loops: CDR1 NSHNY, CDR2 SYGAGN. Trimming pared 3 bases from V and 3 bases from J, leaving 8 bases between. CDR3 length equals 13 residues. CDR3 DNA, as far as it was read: TGTGCCAGCAGTGCCGCGCGCCAAAACACCTTGTAC. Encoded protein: CASSAARQNTLY. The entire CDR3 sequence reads CASSAARQNTLYF.

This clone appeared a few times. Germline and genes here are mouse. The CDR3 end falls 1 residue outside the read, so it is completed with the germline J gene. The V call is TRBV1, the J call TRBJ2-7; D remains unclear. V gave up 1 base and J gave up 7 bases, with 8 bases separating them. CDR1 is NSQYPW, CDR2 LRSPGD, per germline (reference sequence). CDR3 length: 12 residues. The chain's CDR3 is CTCSAAVAEQYF. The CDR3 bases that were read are TGCACCTGCAGTGCAGCCGTGGCCGAACAGTAC. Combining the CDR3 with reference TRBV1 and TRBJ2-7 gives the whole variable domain VTLLEQNPRWRLVPRGQAVNLRCILKNSQYPWMSWYQQDLQKQLQWLFTLRSPGDKEVKSLPGADYLATRVTDTELRLQVANMSQGRTLYCTCSAAVAEQYFGPGTRLTVL.

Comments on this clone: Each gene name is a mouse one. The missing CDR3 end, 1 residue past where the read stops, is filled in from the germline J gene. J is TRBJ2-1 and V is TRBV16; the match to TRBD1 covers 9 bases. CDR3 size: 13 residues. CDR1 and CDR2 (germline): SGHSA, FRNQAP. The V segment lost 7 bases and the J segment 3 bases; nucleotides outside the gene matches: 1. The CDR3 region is CASKTGGYAEQFF. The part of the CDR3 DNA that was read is TGTGCAAGCAAGACAGGGGGCTATGCTGAGCAGTTC.

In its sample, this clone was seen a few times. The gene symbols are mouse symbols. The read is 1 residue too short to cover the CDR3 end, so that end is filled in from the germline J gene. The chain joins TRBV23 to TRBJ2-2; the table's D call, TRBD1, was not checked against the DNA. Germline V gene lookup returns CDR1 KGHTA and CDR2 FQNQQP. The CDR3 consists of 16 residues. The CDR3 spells CSSSPGQGANTGQLYF. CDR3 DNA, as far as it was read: TGCTCCAGCAGTCCGGGACAGGGAGCAAACACCGGGCAGCTCTAC.

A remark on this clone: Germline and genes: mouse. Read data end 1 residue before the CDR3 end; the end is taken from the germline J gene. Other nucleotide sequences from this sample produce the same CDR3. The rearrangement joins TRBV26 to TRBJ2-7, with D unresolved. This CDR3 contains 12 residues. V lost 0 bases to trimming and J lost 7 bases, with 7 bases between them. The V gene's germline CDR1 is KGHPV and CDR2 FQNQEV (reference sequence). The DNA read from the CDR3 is TGTGCCAGCAGTCTGTCAAGAGGGGAACAGTAC. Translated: CASSLSRGEQY. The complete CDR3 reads CASSLSRGEQYF.

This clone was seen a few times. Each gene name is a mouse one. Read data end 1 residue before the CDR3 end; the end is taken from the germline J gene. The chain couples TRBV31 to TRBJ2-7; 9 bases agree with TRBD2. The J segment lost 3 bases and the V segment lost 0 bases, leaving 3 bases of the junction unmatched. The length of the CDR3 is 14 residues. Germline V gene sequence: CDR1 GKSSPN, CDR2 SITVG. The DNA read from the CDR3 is TGTGCCTGGAGTCTTCCGGGACTGGGCTATGAACAGTAC. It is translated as CAWSLPGLGYEQY. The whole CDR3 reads CAWSLPGLGYEQYF.

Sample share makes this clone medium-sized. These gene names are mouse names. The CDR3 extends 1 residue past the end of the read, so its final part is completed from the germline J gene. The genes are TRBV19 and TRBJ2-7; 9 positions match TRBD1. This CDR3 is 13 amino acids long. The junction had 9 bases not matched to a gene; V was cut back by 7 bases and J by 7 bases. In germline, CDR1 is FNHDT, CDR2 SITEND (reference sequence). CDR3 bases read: TGTGCCAGCTCCCGGGACAGGGAGAGGGAACAGTAC. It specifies CASSRDREREQY. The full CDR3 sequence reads CASSRDREREQYF.